This T cell receptor beta chain was sequenced in a study of cytomegalovirus exposure and HLA in healthy donors. This clone was recorded only once. Germline CDR1 is SGHNT and CDR2 is YYREEE (reference sequence). The V end lost 1 base, the J end lost 2 bases, and 18 bases lay between the germline ends. CDR3 size: 17 residues. 13 Jbeta primers and 60 Vbeta primers were used for the PCR. Profiling relied on immunoSEQ multiplex PCR, and the TCRdb table lists in-frame clones only, not all of them. The sample includes roughly 110,000 clones, about 81% of them seen just once. This TCR derives from a man aged 25 to 45 in good health and CMV-seropositive. V is TRBV5-4 and J is TRBJ2-5; a possible D gene is TRBD1 (5 bases). The source material was PBMCs. CDR3 nucleotide sequence: TGTGCCAGCAGCTTGATTGGTGGGGCGGCTGAGCAAGAGACCCAGTACTTC. This translates into CASSLIGGAAEQETQYF. Filled out from reference TRBV5-4 and TRBJ2-5, the complete variable domain reads ETGVTQSPTHLIKTRGQQVTLRCSSQSGHNTVSWYQQALGQGPQFIFQYYREEENGRGNFPPRFSGLQFPNYSSELNVNALELDDSALYLCASSLIGGAAEQETQYFGPGTRLLVL.